The clone carrying this T cell receptor beta chain was seen a few times. The data were taken from a study of T cells after yellow fever vaccination. Study overall: The authors prepared low-cell-number fractions using SMART-Seq v4 Ultra Low Input.

Using its own MiXCR run on the 5' RACE reads, TCRdb lists one record per CDR3 protein. This sample has under 600,000 distinct CDR3 sequences; 21% occur once, and the top ten carry roughly 16%. Sequenced here: PBMCs, sampled 21 days after the first yellow fever vaccination. This TCR was recovered from a man aged 18 to 29 who received the YFV17D yellow fever vaccine.

In DNA, the CDR3 is TGTGCCAGCAGTTCCACAGGGGGTGGAAACACCATATATTTT. Translation: CASSSTGGGNTIYF. V is TRBV6-5 and J is TRBJ1-3; the match to TRBD1 covers 8 bases. This CDR3 region has 14 residues. CDR1 and CDR2 (germline): MNHEY, SVGAGI. V gave up 4 bases and J gave up 3 bases; unmatched junction bases: 2.